These T cell receptor beta chains were read from a single sample in a study of T cell repertoires in cytomegalovirus infection. TCRdb reprocessed the reads with MiXCR, giving one entry per CDR3 protein. This table has roughly 280,000 distinct CDR3 sequences, about 13% appearing once. Source material: PBMCs. The receptor source for this set is a human donor in good health (CMV status not recorded). Some clones in this sample may be carry-over from other donors' samples. CDR3s include the opening cysteine and the closing phenylalanine or tryptophan. The D gene is left open where the match is weak. A clone size is listed for some rows: how often the clone was seen (once, few, many), or a class if it is expanded.

>TRBD2|TRBJ2-5|TRBV5-5|few
TGTGCCAGCAGCTTGATAGGGTCCGGCGGGAGGGGGGAGACCCAGTACTTC
CASSLIGSGGRGETQYF
>NA|TRBJ2-2|TRBV5-4|few
TGTGCCAGCAGCTTGGGACAGGCGGGGAACACCGGGGAGCTGTTTTTT
CASSLGQAGNTGELFF
>TRBD1|TRBJ1-6|TRBV5-6|NA
TGTGCCAGCAGCTTGGGCAGGGGGCTTAGAAATTCACCCCTCCACTTT
CASSLGRGLRNSPLHF
>NA|TRBJ1-1|TRBV7-8|many
TGTGCCAGCAGTCCCCTGGACAGAAACAAGTTGAACACTGAAGCTTTCTTT
CASSPLDRNKLNTEAFF
>NA|TRBJ2-5|TRBV7-2|many
TGTGCCAGCAGCAACACAGGGATTGTCCAAGAGACCCAGTACTTC
CASSNTGIVQETQYF
>NA|TRBJ1-1|TRBV2|few
TGTGCCAGCTGCGGACCTGGGAACACTGAAGCTTTCTTT
CASCGPGNTEAFF
>TRBD1|TRBJ2-5|TRBV7-2|many
TGTGCCAGCAGCTTAATCGGGACAGGGTTTGGGGAGACCCAGTACTTC
CASSLIGTGFGETQYF
>TRBD1|TRBJ2-7|TRBV2|few
TGTGCCAGCAGCAGGGGACAGGGAAACGAGCAGTACTTC
CASSRGQGNEQYF
>NA|TRBJ1-1|TRBV7-6|NA
TGTGCCAGCAGCCCGCCCGGGCATACTGAAGCTTTCTTT
CASSPPGHTEAFF
>NA|TRBJ1-6|TRBV18|few
TGTGCCAGCTCACCCAACCCCGGGTCGTACTCACCCCTCCACTTT
CASSPNPGSYSPLHF
>NA|TRBJ1-2|TRBV10-3|NA
TGTGCCATCAGTGGGGGACGGCAGGGGACCTACACCTTC
CAISGGRQGTYTF
>NA|TRBJ1-2|TRBV29-1|few
TGCAGCGTTGGAACAGTCGATGGCTACACCTTC
CSVGTVDGYTF
>NA|TRBJ2-1|TRBV7-9|NA
TGTGCCAGCAGCTTAGGCCGTACGTTTGGTCTGGGTATAATCTACAATGAGCAGTTCTTC
CASSLGRTFGLGIIYNEQFF
>NA|TRBJ2-4|TRBV20-1|NA
TGCAGTGCTAGGGAAGGGGCTCCCGAGGGAAACATTCAGTACTTC
CSAREGAPEGNIQYF
>NA|TRBJ2-1|TRBV24-1|NA
TGTGCCACCAGTCCTGGTAGCCAGGACTACAATGAGCAGTTCTTC
CATSPGSQDYNEQFF
>NA|TRBJ2-7|TRBV7-9|NA
TGTGCCAGCAGCTTATCAACAGGATACTACGAGCAGTACTTC
CASSLSTGYYEQYF
>TRBD1|TRBJ1-2|TRBV7-2|many
TGTGCCAGCAGCTCTACCGGGACAGGTGATGGCTACACCTTC
CASSSTGTGDGYTF
>NA|TRBJ1-1|TRBV15|NA
TGTGCCACCAGCGGAGTCAGGGAGCTCCGTCCGATGAACACTGAAGCTTTCTTT
CATSGVRELRPMNTEAFF
>NA|TRBJ1-4|TRBV7-3|NA
TGTGCCAGCAGCAAAAACAGTGGCGAAAAACTGTTTTTT
CASSKNSGEKLFF
>NA|TRBJ2-5|TRBV29-1|NA
TGCAGCCCCACCTGGGGAGAGACCCAGTACTTC
CSPTWGETQYF
>TRBD2|TRBJ2-7|TRBV29-1|NA
TGCAGCGTCCTCGGGACTAGCGGGAGTACGGAGCAGTACTTC
CSVLGTSGSTEQYF
>NA|TRBJ1-5|TRBV20-1|few
TGCAGTGCTAGAGGTCCGCGGGGGGGCGCGAATCAGCCCCAGCATTTT
CSARGPRGGANQPQHF
>TRBD2|TRBJ2-1|TRBV5-5|NA
TGTGCCAGCAGCCGTGAATGGCTAGCGGCGGATGAGCAGTTCTTC
CASSREWLAADEQFF
>NA|TRBJ2-7|TRBV7-9|NA
TGTGCCAGCAGCTTCCCACACTCCTACGAGCAGTACTTC
CASSFPHSYEQYF
>TRBD2|TRBJ2-7|TRBV28|many
TGTGCCAGCAGTTTGGGACTAGCGGCCTCCTACGAGCAGTACTTC
CASSLGLAASYEQYF
>NA|TRBJ2-3|TRBV12-3/TRBV12-4|NA
TGTGCCAGCGGGGGGCCGGATACGCAGTATTTT
CASGGPDTQYF